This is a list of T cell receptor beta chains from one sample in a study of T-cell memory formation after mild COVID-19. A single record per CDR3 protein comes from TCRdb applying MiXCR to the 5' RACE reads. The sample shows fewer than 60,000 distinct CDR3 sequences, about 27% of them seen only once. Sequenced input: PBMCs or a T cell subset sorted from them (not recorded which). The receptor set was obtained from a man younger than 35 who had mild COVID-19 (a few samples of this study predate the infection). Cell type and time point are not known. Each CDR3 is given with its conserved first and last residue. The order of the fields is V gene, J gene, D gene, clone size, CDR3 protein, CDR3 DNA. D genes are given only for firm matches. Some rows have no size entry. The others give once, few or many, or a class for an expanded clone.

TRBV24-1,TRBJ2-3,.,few,CATSDYAADTQYF,TGTGCCACCAGTGATTATGCAGCAGATACGCAGTATTTT
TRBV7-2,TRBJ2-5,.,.,CASRFPGTVDEETQYF,TGTGCCAGCAGGTTCCCCGGGACGGTGGATGAGGAGACCCAGTACTTC
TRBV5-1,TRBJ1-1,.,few,CASSLAQGTSEAFF,TGCGCCAGCAGCTTGGCCCAGGGGACATCGGAAGCTTTCTTT
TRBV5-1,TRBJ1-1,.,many,CASKEPRVGDTEAFF,TGCGCCAGCAAGGAACCTCGCGTAGGGGACACTGAAGCTTTCTTT
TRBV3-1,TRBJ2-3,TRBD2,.,CASSLLGLAGTTDTQYF,TGTGCCAGCAGCCTCCTAGGACTAGCGGGGACCACAGATACGCAGTATTTT
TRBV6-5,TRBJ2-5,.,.,CASSYPGRQETQYF,TGTGCCAGCAGTTACCCCGGGAGACAAGAGACCCAGTACTTC
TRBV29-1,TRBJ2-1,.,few,CSVDLWADEQFF,TGCAGCGTTGATTTGTGGGCCGATGAGCAGTTCTTC
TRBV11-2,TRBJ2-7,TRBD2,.,CASSLEGLADPYEQYF,TGTGCCAGCAGCTTAGAAGGACTAGCGGATCCCTACGAGCAGTACTTC
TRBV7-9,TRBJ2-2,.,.,CASSLAAGELFF,TGTGCCAGCAGCTTAGCTGCCGGGGAGCTGTTTTTT
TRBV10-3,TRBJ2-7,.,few,CAISDTDREGIEQYF,TGTGCCATCAGTGATACGGACAGGGAGGGCATCGAGCAGTACTTC
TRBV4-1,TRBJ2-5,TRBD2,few,CASSQFPSGGGETQYF,TGCGCCAGCAGCCAATTTCCTAGCGGGGGAGGGGAGACCCAGTACTTC
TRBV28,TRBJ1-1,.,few,CASSLGRRTEAFF,TGTGCCAGCAGTCTCGGTAGACGGACTGAAGCTTTCTTT
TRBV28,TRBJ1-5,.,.,CASSPSPRYSNQPQHF,TGTGCCAGCAGTCCATCCCCACGGTATAGCAATCAGCCCCAGCATTTT
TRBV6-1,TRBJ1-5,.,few,CASYLSPPPHF,TGTGCCAGCTATTTGAGTCCACCGCCGCATTTT
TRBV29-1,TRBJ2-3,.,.,CSSTGGVTDTQYF,TGCAGCTCCACTGGCGGGGTGACAGATACGCAGTATTTT
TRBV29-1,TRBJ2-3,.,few,CSVLTDTDTQYF,TGCAGCGTTCTGACAGACACAGATACGCAGTATTTT
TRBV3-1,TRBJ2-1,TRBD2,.,CASSPRGTSYNEQFF,TGTGCCAGCAGCCCGCGGGGGACCTCCTACAATGAGCAGTTCTTC
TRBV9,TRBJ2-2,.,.,CASSVVYTGELFF,TGTGCCAGCAGCGTAGTGTACACCGGGGAGCTGTTTTTT
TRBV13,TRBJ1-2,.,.,CASSPGGSGYTF,TGTGCCAGCAGTCCCGGGGGTTCGGGCTACACCTTC
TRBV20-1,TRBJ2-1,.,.,CSARPGATSYNEQFF,TGCAGTGCTAGACCCGGGGCCACCTCCTACAATGAGCAGTTCTTC
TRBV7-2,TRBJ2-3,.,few,CASSRVTDTQYF,TGTGCCAGCAGCCGGGTTACAGATACGCAGTATTTT
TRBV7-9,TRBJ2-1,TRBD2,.,CASRDGGSSYNEQFF,TGTGCCAGCAGGGACGGGGGGAGCTCCTACAATGAGCAGTTCTTC
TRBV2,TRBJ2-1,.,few,CASMINEQFF,TGTGCCAGCATGATCAATGAGCAGTTCTTC
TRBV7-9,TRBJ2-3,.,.,CASSLEGWTTDTQYF,TGTGCCAGCAGCTTAGAGGGGTGGACCACAGATACGCAGTATTTT
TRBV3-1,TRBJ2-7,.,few,CASSQDPKFLYEQYF,TGTGCCAGCAGCCAAGATCCGAAATTTCTTTACGAGCAGTACTTC
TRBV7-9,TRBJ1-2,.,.,CASSSDRIYGYTF,TGTGCCAGCAGCTCGGACAGAATCTATGGCTACACCTTC
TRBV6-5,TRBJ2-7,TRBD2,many,CASSYWGGDEQYF,TGTGCCAGCAGTTACTGGGGGGGAGACGAGCAGTACTTC
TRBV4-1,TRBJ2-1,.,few,CASREGGRDEQFF,TGCGCCTCACGCGAGGGGGGGAGGGATGAGCAGTTCTTC
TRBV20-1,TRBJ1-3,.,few,CSARDPQGNTIYF,TGCAGTGCTAGAGATCCTCAAGGAAACACCATATATTTT
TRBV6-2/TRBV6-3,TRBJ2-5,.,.,CASSYRGLGIQYF,TGTGCCAGCAGTTACCGAGGACTGGGGATCCAGTACTTC
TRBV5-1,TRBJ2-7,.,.,CASSPRGYEQYF,TGCGCCAGCAGCCCTCGGGGGTACGAGCAGTACTTC
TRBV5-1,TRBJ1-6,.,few,CASSWDGFNSPLHF,TGCGCCAGCAGCTGGGACGGGTTTAATTCACCCCTCCACTTT
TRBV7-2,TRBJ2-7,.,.,CASTSVVDSTSYEQYF,TGTGCCAGCACCTCGGTCGTGGACTCAACCTCCTACGAGCAGTACTTC
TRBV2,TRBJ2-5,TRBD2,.,CASRELAGDQETQYF,TGTGCCAGCAGAGAACTAGCGGGGGACCAAGAGACCCAGTACTTC
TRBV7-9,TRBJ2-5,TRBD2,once,CASRRTGTTQETQYF,TGTGCCAGCAGGCGTACCGGGACTACTCAAGAGACCCAGTACTTC
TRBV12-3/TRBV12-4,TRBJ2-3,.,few,CASTLGSSTDTQYF,TGTGCCAGCACCCTAGGTAGTTCCACAGATACGCAGTATTTT
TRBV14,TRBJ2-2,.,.,CASSPYRVTGELFF,TGTGCCAGCAGCCCTTACAGGGTAACCGGGGAGCTGTTTTTT
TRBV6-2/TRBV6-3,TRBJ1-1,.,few,CASSPTPVDTEAFF,TGTGCCAGCAGTCCCACTCCGGTAGACACTGAAGCTTTCTTT
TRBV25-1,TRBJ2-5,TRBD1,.,CASSEGAGGASETQYF,TGTGCCAGCAGTGAAGGAGCAGGGGGCGCGTCAGAGACCCAGTACTTC
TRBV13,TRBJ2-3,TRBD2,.,CASSSRLAGGRMMDTQYF,TGTGCCAGCAGCTCCAGACTAGCGGGGGGGCGTATGATGGATACGCAGTATTTT
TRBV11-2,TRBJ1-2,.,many,CASSLDPFLGRPNYGYTF,TGTGCCAGCAGCTTAGATCCCTTCTTAGGACGGCCTAACTATGGCTACACCTTC
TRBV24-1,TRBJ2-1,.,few,CATSDLGRLNNEQFF,TGTGCCACCAGTGATTTGGGGCGGCTGAACAATGAGCAGTTCTTC
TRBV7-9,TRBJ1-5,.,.,CASSLESQPQHF,TGTGCCAGCAGCTTAGAGAGTCAGCCCCAGCATTTT
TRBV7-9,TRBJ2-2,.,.,CASSFDSPAGELFF,TGTGCCAGCAGCTTCGACAGCCCGGCCGGGGAGCTGTTTTTT
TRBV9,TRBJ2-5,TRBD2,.,CASSPRSGGISETQYF,TGTGCCAGCAGCCCGAGGAGCGGGGGGATTTCGGAGACCCAGTACTTC
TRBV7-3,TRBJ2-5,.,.,CASSSRGSLGQETQYF,TGTGCCAGCAGCTCAAGGGGCAGTCTAGGCCAAGAGACCCAGTACTTC
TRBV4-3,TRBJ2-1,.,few,CASSQDSGNEQFF,TGCGCCAGCAGCCAAGATAGCGGCAATGAGCAGTTCTTC
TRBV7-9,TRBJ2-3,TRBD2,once,CASSLGQAGYTDTQYF,TGTGCCAGCAGCTTAGGGCAAGCGGGGTACACAGATACGCAGTATTTT
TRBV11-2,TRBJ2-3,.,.,CASSRVGSTDTQYF,TGTGCCAGCAGCCGCGTGGGGAGCACAGATACGCAGTATTTT
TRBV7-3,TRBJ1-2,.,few,CASSPSSTSTYGYTF,TGTGCCAGCAGCCCCTCCTCGACCTCAACTTATGGCTACACCTTC
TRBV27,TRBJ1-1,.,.,CASRTTGWTEAFF,TGTGCCAGCAGAACTACAGGGTGGACTGAAGCTTTCTTT
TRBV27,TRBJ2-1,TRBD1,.,CASSPRTGSYEQFF,TGTGCCAGCAGTCCACGGACAGGGTCTTACGAGCAGTTCTTC